These T cell receptor beta chains were read from a single sample in a study of T cells after yellow fever vaccination. TCRdb recomputed calls from the 5' RACE reads with MiXCR, one row per CDR3 protein. The data hold 340,000 or so distinct CDR3 sequences, with around 13% observed a single time. Sequences were derived from CD4+ T cells sorted from PBMCs, sampled 15 days after the yellow fever booster vaccination. These receptors were collected from a man aged 18 to 30 who received the YFV17D yellow fever vaccine. The CDR3 runs from the conserved cysteine through the conserved F or W. The D gene is left open where the match is weak. Some rows have no size entry. The others give once, few or many, or a class for an expanded clone.

clone_size j_call v_call d_call cdr3_aa cdr3_nt
few TRBJ2-1 TRBV9 TRBD1 CASSVAGTGQFF TGTGCCAGCAGCGTAGCGGGGACAGGGCAGTTCTTC
few TRBJ2-5 TRBV5-1 TRBD2 CASSLTGWTSGGGETQYF TGCGCCAGCAGCCTGACCGGGTGGACTAGCGGGGGTGGAGAGACCCAGTACTTC
few TRBJ2-5 TRBV5-1 . CASSLASYQETQYF TGCGCCAGCAGCTTGGCGAGTTACCAAGAGACCCAGTACTTC
. TRBJ1-6 TRBV30 . CAWNVLINSPLHF TGTGCCTGGAACGTCCTGATTAATTCACCCCTCCACTTT
. TRBJ2-3 TRBV28 . CASSLNFNLADTQYF TGTGCCAGCAGTTTAAATTTCAACTTGGCCGATACGCAGTATTTT
many TRBJ2-5 TRBV6-6 TRBD2 CASSQGTSGRQETQYF TGTGCCAGCAGCCAAGGGACTAGCGGGCGGCAAGAGACCCAGTACTTC
few TRBJ1-2 TRBV6-5 . CASSFARTGGYTF TGTGCCAGCAGTTTCGCCCGGACCGGAGGCTACACCTTC
many TRBJ1-2 TRBV12-5 TRBD1 CASGLGDRSYGYTF TGTGCTAGTGGTTTGGGGGACAGGAGTTATGGCTACACCTTC
few TRBJ1-6 TRBV5-1 . CASSLGSGNSPLHF TGCGCCAGCAGCTTGGGCTCCGGAAATTCACCCCTCCACTTT
many TRBJ2-2 TRBV6-5 . CASRSLGTGELFF TGTGCCAGCAGATCCCTGGGCACCGGGGAGCTGTTTTTT
. TRBJ1-1 TRBV12-3/TRBV12-4 TRBD1 CASSLTGGGYTEAFF TGTGCCAGCAGTTTGACAGGGGGCGGGTACACTGAAGCTTTCTTT